A selection of T cell receptor beta chains follows, all from one sample in a study of blood T cell repertoires in COVID-19. Libraries were prepared by immunoSEQ multiplex PCR; TCRdb keeps only in-frame clonotypes and omits some of them. Here the sample spans 60,000 to 70,000 clones, roughly 90% being singletons. The sequencing sample was made of peripheral blood. Every receptor here comes from a woman aged 55-70 years with acute or convalescent COVID-19. Both conserved end residues are part of each CDR3. Fields, in order: D gene, J gene, V gene, clone size, CDR3 length, CDR3 protein, CDR3 DNA. The D gene is left open where the match is weak. Part of the rows lack a size; the others show once, few, many or a class for expanded clones.

d_gene: -; j_gene: TRBJ1-2; v_gene: TRBV5-4; abundance: few; len: 14; CDR3aa: CASSSSLNNYGYTF; CDR3nt: TGTGCCAGCAGCTCTAGTCTGAATAACTATGGCTACACCTTC
d_gene: -; j_gene: TRBJ2-5; v_gene: TRBV5-1; abundance: -; len: 14; CDR3aa: CASSWELISETQYF; CDR3nt: TGCGCCAGCAGCTGGGAGCTAATCTCAGAGACCCAGTACTTC
d_gene: -; j_gene: TRBJ1-6; v_gene: TRBV6-5; abundance: -; len: 13; CDR3aa: CASRTGTVRTLHF; CDR3nt: TGTGCCAGCAGAACCGGGACTGTTCGTACCCTCCACTTT
d_gene: TRBD1; j_gene: TRBJ1-2; v_gene: TRBV27; abundance: -; len: 15; CDR3aa: CASRTTGTGHYGYTF; CDR3nt: TGTGCCAGCAGGACGACGGGGACAGGGCACTATGGCTACACCTTC
d_gene: TRBD1; j_gene: TRBJ1-2; v_gene: TRBV9; abundance: -; len: 15; CDR3aa: CASSVGTGGVGGYTF; CDR3nt: TGTGCCAGCAGCGTAGGCACAGGGGGCGTAGGTGGCTACACCTTC
d_gene: TRBD2; j_gene: TRBJ2-1; v_gene: TRBV6-5; abundance: -; len: 15; CDR3aa: CASSSSGRVFDEQFF; CDR3nt: TGTGCCAGCAGCTCAAGCGGGAGAGTGTTCGATGAGCAGTTCTTC
d_gene: -; j_gene: TRBJ1-1; v_gene: TRBV5-1; abundance: -; len: 15; CDR3aa: CASSPRGGINTEAFF; CDR3nt: TGCGCCAGCAGCCCCAGGGGAGGGATAAACACTGAAGCTTTCTTT
d_gene: TRBD2; j_gene: TRBJ2-1; v_gene: TRBV7-8; abundance: -; len: 20; CDR3aa: CASSLVRGTSGFNSYNEQFF; CDR3nt: TGTGCCAGCAGCTTAGTTCGGGGGACTAGCGGGTTTAACTCCTACAATGAGCAGTTCTTC
d_gene: -; j_gene: TRBJ1-1; v_gene: TRBV6-5; abundance: -; len: 14; CDR3aa: CASSYSAGNTEAFF; CDR3nt: TGTGCCAGCAGTTACTCGGCGGGGAACACTGAAGCTTTCTTT
d_gene: TRBD2; j_gene: TRBJ2-1; v_gene: TRBV9; abundance: -; len: 16; CDR3aa: CASSGTGTSGRAEQFF; CDR3nt: TGTGCCAGCAGCGGAACGGGGACTAGCGGGAGGGCTGAGCAGTTCTTC
d_gene: TRBD2; j_gene: TRBJ2-1; v_gene: TRBV6-6; abundance: -; len: 15; CDR3aa: CASSNGLAGVWEQFF; CDR3nt: TGTGCCAGCAGTAACGGACTAGCGGGAGTATGGGAGCAGTTCTTC
d_gene: -; j_gene: TRBJ1-2; v_gene: TRBV6-5; abundance: -; len: 13; CDR3aa: CASSYSDRSGYTF; CDR3nt: TGTGCCAGCAGTTACTCCGACAGATCGGGCTACACCTTC
d_gene: -; j_gene: TRBJ2-3; v_gene: TRBV2; abundance: -; len: 14; CDR3aa: CASIPLLRTDTQYF; CDR3nt: TGTGCCAGCATCCCCCTCCTGAGGACAGATACGCAGTATTTT
d_gene: TRBD2; j_gene: TRBJ2-3; v_gene: TRBV9; abundance: -; len: 16; CDR3aa: CASSALTSGRADTQYF; CDR3nt: TGTGCCAGCAGCGCCCTGACTAGCGGGAGGGCAGATACGCAGTATTTT
d_gene: TRBD1; j_gene: TRBJ1-5; v_gene: TRBV6-1; abundance: -; len: 15; CDR3aa: CASSEGQQSNQPQHF; CDR3nt: TGTGCCAGCAGTGAGGGACAGCAAAGCAATCAGCCCCAGCATTTT
d_gene: TRBD2; j_gene: TRBJ2-1; v_gene: TRBV13; abundance: -; len: 17; CDR3aa: CASSTRAGDTSANEQFF; CDR3nt: TGTGCCAGCAGCACGCGGGCCGGAGACACTAGCGCCAATGAGCAGTTCTTC
d_gene: TRBD1; j_gene: TRBJ1-2; v_gene: TRBV6-5; abundance: -; len: 13; CDR3aa: CASTPTGSAYYTF; CDR3nt: TGTGCCAGCACCCCGACAGGGAGTGCTTACTACACCTTC
d_gene: -; j_gene: TRBJ1-3; v_gene: TRBV6-5; abundance: -; len: 15; CDR3aa: CASSYSGDSGNTIYF; CDR3nt: TGTGCCAGCAGTTACTCCGGGGATTCTGGAAACACCATATATTTT
d_gene: TRBD2; j_gene: TRBJ2-2; v_gene: TRBV6-6; abundance: -; len: 14; CDR3aa: CASKGGGRTGELFF; CDR3nt: TGTGCCAGCAAGGGTGGCGGGAGAACCGGGGAGCTGTTTTTT
d_gene: -; j_gene: TRBJ1-2; v_gene: TRBV6-5; abundance: -; len: 12; CDR3aa: CASSRQVYGYTF; CDR3nt: TGTGCCAGCTCAAGACAGGTCTATGGCTACACCTTC
d_gene: -; j_gene: TRBJ2-2; v_gene: TRBV7-3; abundance: once; len: 14; CDR3aa: CASSSHLNTGELFF; CDR3nt: TGTGCCAGCAGCTCGCACTTGAACACCGGGGAGCTGTTTTTT
d_gene: TRBD2; j_gene: TRBJ2-5; v_gene: TRBV30; abundance: -; len: 18; CDR3aa: CAWSSARTSGRRGETQYF; CDR3nt: TGTGCCTGGAGTTCGGCTCGGACTAGCGGGAGGAGAGGAGAGACCCAGTACTTC
d_gene: TRBD2; j_gene: TRBJ2-1; v_gene: TRBV5-1; abundance: once; len: 17; CDR3aa: CASSWGTSPVSYNEQFF; CDR3nt: TGCGCCAGCAGCTGGGGGACTAGCCCGGTTTCCTACAATGAGCAGTTCTTC
d_gene: -; j_gene: TRBJ2-1; v_gene: TRBV5-1; abundance: -; len: 12; CDR3aa: CASSLVGRVQFF; CDR3nt: TGCGCCAGCAGCTTGGTCGGCAGGGTACAGTTCTTC
d_gene: TRBD1; j_gene: TRBJ1-1; v_gene: TRBV19; abundance: once; len: 14; CDR3aa: CASLDRGRSTEAFF; CDR3nt: TGTGCCAGTTTAGACAGGGGGCGCAGCACTGAAGCTTTCTTT
d_gene: -; j_gene: TRBJ1-2; v_gene: TRBV14; abundance: once; len: 22; CDR3aa: CASSQGPGQDGGQKTQNYGYTF; CDR3nt: TGTGCCAGCAGCCAAGGCCCCGGGCAGGATGGAGGACAGAAGACTCAAAACTATGGCTACACCTTC
d_gene: -; j_gene: TRBJ1-2; v_gene: TRBV11-3; abundance: -; len: 20; CDR3aa: CASSLIGGRNSDRDLYGYTF; CDR3nt: TGTGCCAGCAGCCTGATAGGTGGGCGGAACAGCGACCGGGATCTCTACGGCTACACCTTC
d_gene: -; j_gene: TRBJ1-6; v_gene: TRBV7-8; abundance: -; len: 13; CDR3aa: CASSLRTDSPLHF; CDR3nt: TGTGCCAGCAGCCTGAGGACAGATTCACCCCTCCACTTT
d_gene: TRBD1; j_gene: TRBJ1-6; v_gene: TRBV7-9; abundance: few; len: 15; CDR3aa: CASSLDGTGNIPLHF; CDR3nt: TGTGCCAGCAGCTTAGACGGGACAGGGAACATACCCCTCCACTTT
d_gene: -; j_gene: TRBJ2-3; v_gene: TRBV19; abundance: -; len: 13; CDR3aa: CASRERLTDTQYF; CDR3nt: TGTGCCAGTAGGGAGAGACTCACAGATACGCAGTATTTT
d_gene: TRBD1; j_gene: TRBJ1-5; v_gene: TRBV15; abundance: -; len: 14; CDR3aa: CATSGDRGGEPQHF; CDR3nt: TGTGCCACCAGCGGCGACAGGGGCGGGGAGCCCCAGCATTTT
d_gene: -; j_gene: TRBJ1-6; v_gene: TRBV3-1/TRBV3-2; abundance: -; len: 14; CDR3aa: CASSPRDFNSPLHF; CDR3nt: TGTGCCAGCAGCCCAAGGGACTTTAATTCACCCCTCCACTTT
d_gene: -; j_gene: TRBJ2-1; v_gene: TRBV5-4; abundance: -; len: 14; CDR3aa: CASSLKAELNEQFF; CDR3nt: TGTGCCAGCAGCTTGAAAGCGGAGCTCAATGAGCAGTTCTTC
d_gene: -; j_gene: TRBJ1-2; v_gene: TRBV10-1; abundance: -; len: 12; CDR3aa: CASSQEGYGYTF; CDR3nt: TGCGCCAGCAGCCAGGAGGGCTATGGCTACACCTTC
d_gene: TRBD2; j_gene: TRBJ2-5; v_gene: TRBV12-5; abundance: -; len: 14; CDR3aa: CASGLDSGAETQYF; CDR3nt: TGTGCTAGTGGTTTAGATAGCGGGGCTGAGACCCAGTACTTC
d_gene: -; j_gene: TRBJ1-5; v_gene: TRBV7-2; abundance: once; len: 14; CDR3aa: CASSFGNVNQPQHF; CDR3nt: TGTGCCAGCAGCTTCGGGAACGTCAATCAGCCCCAGCATTTT
d_gene: -; j_gene: TRBJ1-2; v_gene: TRBV11-2; abundance: -; len: 16; CDR3aa: CASSLRGAGERYGYTF; CDR3nt: TGTGCCAGCAGCTTACGTGGGGCAGGGGAGAGGTATGGCTACACCTTC
d_gene: -; j_gene: TRBJ2-1; v_gene: TRBV11-3; abundance: -; len: 13; CDR3aa: CASSLGRNNEQFF; CDR3nt: TGTGCCAGCAGCTTAGGCAGAAACAATGAGCAGTTCTTC
d_gene: -; j_gene: TRBJ1-6; v_gene: TRBV6-5; abundance: -; len: 14; CDR3aa: CASAAGPYNSPLHF; CDR3nt: TGTGCCAGCGCGGCAGGGCCTTATAATTCACCCCTCCACTTT
d_gene: -; j_gene: TRBJ2-1; v_gene: TRBV7-2; abundance: -; len: 15; CDR3aa: CASSQDRRSGGEQFF; CDR3nt: TGTGCCAGCAGCCAGGACAGGAGGAGCGGAGGGGAGCAGTTCTTC
d_gene: TRBD1; j_gene: TRBJ1-2; v_gene: TRBV4-3; abundance: -; len: 15; CDR3aa: CASSQAAGGNDGYTF; CDR3nt: TGCGCCAGCAGCCAAGCCGCAGGGGGTAACGATGGCTACACCTTC
d_gene: -; j_gene: TRBJ1-6; v_gene: TRBV6-5; abundance: -; len: 12; CDR3aa: CASRDNYSPLHF; CDR3nt: TGTGCCAGCCGGGACAACTATTCACCCCTCCACTTT
d_gene: -; j_gene: TRBJ2-2; v_gene: TRBV5-4; abundance: -; len: 14; CDR3aa: CASSLGAQTGELFF; CDR3nt: TGTGCCAGCAGCTTGGGGGCTCAGACCGGGGAGCTGTTTTTT
d_gene: -; j_gene: TRBJ1-2; v_gene: TRBV20-1; abundance: -; len: 14; CDR3aa: CSASGGIGDYGYTF; CDR3nt: TGCAGTGCTAGTGGCGGGATCGGGGACTATGGCTACACCTTC
d_gene: TRBD1; j_gene: TRBJ2-2; v_gene: TRBV29-1; abundance: -; len: 14; CDR3aa: CSVAGTANTGELFF; CDR3nt: TGCAGCGTTGCCGGGACAGCGAACACCGGGGAGCTGTTTTTT